This TCR beta chain is drawn from a study of human T cells and chemical hapten exposure. TCRdb re-called the RACE reads with MiXCR, one entry per CDR3 protein. Among 330,000 or so distinct CDR3 sequences listed, about 6% were seen once. Trimming stripped 2 bases from V and 0 bases from J, with 8 bases between. The V gene's germline CDR1 is MGHRA and CDR2 YSYEKL. CDR3 length equals 15 residues. The time point here: patch test 2, 6 weeks after DPC sensitization. This sample's treatment: therapeutic diphenylcyclopropenone sensitization with weekly scalp DPC. Investigators collected blood before applying each patch test.

The clonotype originates from a woman aged 18-29 years with alopecia areata. Some clones in this sample may be carry-over from other donors' samples. The input for sequencing was whole blood, taken in connection with sensitization to the hapten diphenylcyclopropenone (DPC). The rearrangement links TRBV4-1 to TRBJ2-4, with D uncertain. CDR3 protein: CASSQLRTAKNIQYF. CDR3 DNA: TGCGCCAGCAGCCAACTCAGGACAGCCAAAAACATTCAGTACTTC.